The clone carrying this T cell receptor (beta chain) was detected a few times. Germline CDR1 reads SGHNT; CDR2 reads YYREEE (reference sequence). The CDR3 totals 15 residues. V dropped 4 bases and J dropped 4; count of bases not matched to a gene: 6. This specimen belongs to a study of T cell repertoires in cytomegalovirus infection. Using its own MiXCR run on the reads, TCRdb lists one record per CDR3 protein. The sample yields 300,000 to 400,000 distinct CDR3 sequences, approximately 9.5% seen once. V is TRBV5-4 and J is TRBJ2-7, with 12 nucleotides matching TRBD2. This receptor was identified in a human donor in good health (CMV status not recorded). Some clones in this sample may be carry-over from other donors' samples. Sample: PBMCs. The CDR3 region is CASSTTSGRYYEQYF. In DNA form, the CDR3 reads TGTGCCAGCAGCACGACTAGCGGGAGATATTACGAGCAGTACTTC.